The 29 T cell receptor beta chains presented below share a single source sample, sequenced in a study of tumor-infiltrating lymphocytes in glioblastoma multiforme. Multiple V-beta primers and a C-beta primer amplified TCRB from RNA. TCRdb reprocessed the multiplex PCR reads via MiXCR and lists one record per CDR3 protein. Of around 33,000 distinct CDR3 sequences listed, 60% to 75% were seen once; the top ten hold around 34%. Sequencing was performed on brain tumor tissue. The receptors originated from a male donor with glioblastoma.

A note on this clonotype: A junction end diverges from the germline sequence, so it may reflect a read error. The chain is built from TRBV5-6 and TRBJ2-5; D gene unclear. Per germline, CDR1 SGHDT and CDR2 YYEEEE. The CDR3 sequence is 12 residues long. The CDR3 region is CASSLFPETHYF. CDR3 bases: TGTGCCAGCAGCTTGTTCCCGGAGACCCACTACTTC.

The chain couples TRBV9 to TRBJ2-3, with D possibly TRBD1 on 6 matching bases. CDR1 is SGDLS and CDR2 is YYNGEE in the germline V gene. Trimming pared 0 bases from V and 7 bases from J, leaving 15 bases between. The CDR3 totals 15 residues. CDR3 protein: CASSVGSGDDHTQYF. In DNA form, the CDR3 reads TGTGCCAGCAGCGTAGGTTCAGGGGATGACCATACGCAGTATTTT.

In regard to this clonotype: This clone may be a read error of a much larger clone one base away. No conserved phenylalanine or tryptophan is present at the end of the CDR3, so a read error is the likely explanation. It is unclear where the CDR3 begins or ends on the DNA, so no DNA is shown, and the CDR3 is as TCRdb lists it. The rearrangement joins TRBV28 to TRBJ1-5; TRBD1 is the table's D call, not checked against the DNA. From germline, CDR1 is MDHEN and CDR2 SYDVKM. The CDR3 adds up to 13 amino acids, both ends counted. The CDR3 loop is CASSLKRDRGRHL.

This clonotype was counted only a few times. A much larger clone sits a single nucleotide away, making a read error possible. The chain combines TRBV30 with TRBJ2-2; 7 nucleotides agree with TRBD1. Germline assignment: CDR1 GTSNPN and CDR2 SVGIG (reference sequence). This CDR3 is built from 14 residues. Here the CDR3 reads CAWRVQGNTGELYF. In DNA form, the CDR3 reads TGTGCCTGGAGGGTACAGGGGAACACCGGGGAGCTGTATTTT.

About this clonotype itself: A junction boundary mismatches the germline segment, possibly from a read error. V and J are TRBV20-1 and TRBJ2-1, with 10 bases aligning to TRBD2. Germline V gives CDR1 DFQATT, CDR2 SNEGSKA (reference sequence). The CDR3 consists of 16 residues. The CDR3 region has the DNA TGCAGTTCTAATACTAGCGGGAAGGCCACCTATAATGAGCAGTTCTTC. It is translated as CSSNTSGKATYNEQFF.

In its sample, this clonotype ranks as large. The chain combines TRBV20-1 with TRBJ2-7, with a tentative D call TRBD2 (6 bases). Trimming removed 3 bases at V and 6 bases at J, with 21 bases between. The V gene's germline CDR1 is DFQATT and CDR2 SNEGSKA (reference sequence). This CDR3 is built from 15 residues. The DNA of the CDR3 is TGCAGTGCTAGCACATTCGGGAGTACGGCCGTCGAGCAGTACTTC. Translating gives CSASTFGSTAVEQYF.

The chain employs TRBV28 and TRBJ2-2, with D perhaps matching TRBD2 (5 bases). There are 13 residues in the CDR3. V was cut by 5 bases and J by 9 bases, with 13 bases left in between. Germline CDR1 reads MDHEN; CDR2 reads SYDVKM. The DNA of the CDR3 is TGTGCCAGCAGTATGAGGGTGGCCAGGGAGCTGTTTTTT. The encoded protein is CASSMRVARELFF.

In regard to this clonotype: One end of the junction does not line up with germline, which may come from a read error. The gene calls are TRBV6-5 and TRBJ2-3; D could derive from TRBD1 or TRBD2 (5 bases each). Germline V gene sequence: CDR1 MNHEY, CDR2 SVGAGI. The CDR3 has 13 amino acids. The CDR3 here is CAISLTGADTQYF. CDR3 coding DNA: TGTGCCATCAGTCTAACCGGGGCAGATACGCAGTACTTT.

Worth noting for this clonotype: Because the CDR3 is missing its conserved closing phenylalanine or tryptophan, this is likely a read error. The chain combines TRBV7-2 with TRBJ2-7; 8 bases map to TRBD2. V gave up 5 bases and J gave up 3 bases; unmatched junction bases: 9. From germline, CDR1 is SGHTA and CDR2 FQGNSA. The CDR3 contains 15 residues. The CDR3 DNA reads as TGTGCCAGCAGCGACTTAGTTGGGACTAGCTACGAGCAGTACTAC. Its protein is CASSDLVGTSYEQYY.

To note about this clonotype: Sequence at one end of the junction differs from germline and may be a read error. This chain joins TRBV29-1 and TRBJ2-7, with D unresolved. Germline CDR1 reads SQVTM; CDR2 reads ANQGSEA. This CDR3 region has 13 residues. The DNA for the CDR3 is TGCAGCGTTGTGGCGTGGAACTCCTACGAGCAGTGCTTC. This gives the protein CSVVAWNSYEQCF.

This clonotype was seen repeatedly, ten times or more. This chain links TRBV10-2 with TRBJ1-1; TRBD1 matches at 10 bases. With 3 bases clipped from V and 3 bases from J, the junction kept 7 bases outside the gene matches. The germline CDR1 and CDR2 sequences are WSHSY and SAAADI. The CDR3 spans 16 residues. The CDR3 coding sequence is TGCGCCAGCAGTGAATCTGACAGGGGGCACGACACTGAAGCTTTCTTT. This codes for CASSESDRGHDTEAFF.

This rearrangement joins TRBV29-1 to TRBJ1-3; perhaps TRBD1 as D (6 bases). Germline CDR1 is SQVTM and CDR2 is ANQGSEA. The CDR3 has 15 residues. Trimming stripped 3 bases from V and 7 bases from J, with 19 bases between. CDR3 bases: TGCAGCGTTGAGCCCATCAGGACAGACCGCAACACCATATATTTT. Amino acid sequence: CSVEPIRTDRNTIYF.

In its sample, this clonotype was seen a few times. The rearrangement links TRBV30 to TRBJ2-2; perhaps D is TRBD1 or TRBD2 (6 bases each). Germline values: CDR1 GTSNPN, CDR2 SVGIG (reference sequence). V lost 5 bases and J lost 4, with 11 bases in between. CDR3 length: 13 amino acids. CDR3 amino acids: CAWAGHITGELFF. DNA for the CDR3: TGTGCCTGGGCGGGACACATCACCGGGGAGCTGTTTTTT.

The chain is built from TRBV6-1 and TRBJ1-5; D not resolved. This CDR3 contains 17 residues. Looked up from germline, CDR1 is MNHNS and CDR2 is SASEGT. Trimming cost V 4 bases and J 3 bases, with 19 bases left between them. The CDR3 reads CASSVSGLGGPNQPQHF. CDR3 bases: TGTGCCAGCAGTGTGTCGGGTCTTGGCGGGCCCAATCAGCCCCAGCATTTT.

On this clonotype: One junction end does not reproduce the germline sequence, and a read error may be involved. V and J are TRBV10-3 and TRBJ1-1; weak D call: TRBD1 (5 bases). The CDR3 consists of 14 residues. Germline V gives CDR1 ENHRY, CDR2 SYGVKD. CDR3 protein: CDISKRGSSGEAFF. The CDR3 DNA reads TGTGACATCAGTAAAAGGGGCTCCAGTGGTGAAGCTTTCTTT.

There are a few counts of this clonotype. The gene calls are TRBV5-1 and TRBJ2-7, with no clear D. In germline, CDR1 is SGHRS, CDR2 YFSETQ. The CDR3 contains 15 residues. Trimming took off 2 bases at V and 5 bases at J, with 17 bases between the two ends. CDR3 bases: TGCGCCAGCAGCTTCACCCCCCCCCCCACAGACGAGCAGTACTTC. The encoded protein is CASSFTPPPTDEQYF.

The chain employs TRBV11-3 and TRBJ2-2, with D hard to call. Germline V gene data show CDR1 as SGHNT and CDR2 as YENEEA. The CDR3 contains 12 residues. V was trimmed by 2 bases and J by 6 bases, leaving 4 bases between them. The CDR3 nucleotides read TGTGCCAGCAGCTTACGGTCCGGGGAGCTGTTTTTT. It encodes CASSLRSGELFF.

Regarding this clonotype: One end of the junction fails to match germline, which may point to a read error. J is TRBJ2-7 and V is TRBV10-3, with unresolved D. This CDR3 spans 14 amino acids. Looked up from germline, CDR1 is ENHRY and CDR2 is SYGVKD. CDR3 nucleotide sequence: TGTGCCACCAGTGATGAGGACGCCAGCTACGAGCAATACTTC. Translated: CATSDEDASYEQYF.

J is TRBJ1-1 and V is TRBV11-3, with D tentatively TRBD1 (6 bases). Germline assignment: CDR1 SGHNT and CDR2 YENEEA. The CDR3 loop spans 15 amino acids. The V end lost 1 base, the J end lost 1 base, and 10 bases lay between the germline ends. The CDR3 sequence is CASSLGTARNTEAFF. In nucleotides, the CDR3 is TGTGCCAGCAGCTTAGGGACAGCTAGGAACACTGAAGCTTTCTTT.

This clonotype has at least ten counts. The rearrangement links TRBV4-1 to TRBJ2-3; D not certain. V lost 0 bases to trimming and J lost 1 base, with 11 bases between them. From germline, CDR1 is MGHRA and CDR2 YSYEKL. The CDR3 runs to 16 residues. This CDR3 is CASSQDLEGRTDTQYF. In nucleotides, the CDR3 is TGCGCCAGCAGCCAAGATTTGGAAGGGCGCACAGATACGCAGTATTTT.

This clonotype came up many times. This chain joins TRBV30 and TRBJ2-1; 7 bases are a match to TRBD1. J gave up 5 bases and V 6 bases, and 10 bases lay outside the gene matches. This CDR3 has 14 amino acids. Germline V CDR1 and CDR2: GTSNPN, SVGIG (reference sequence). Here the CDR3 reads CACMGQTQNNEQFF. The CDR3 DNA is TGTGCCTGTATGGGACAGACCCAAAACAATGAGCAGTTCTTC.

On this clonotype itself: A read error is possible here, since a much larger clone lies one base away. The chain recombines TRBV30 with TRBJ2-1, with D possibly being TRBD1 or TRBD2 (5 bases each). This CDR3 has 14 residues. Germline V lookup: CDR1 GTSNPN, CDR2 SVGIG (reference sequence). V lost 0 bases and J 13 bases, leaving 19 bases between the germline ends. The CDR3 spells CAWSVGNHRGPQFF. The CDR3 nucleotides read TGTGCCTGGAGTGTAGGGAACCATCGGGGACCACAGTTCTTC.

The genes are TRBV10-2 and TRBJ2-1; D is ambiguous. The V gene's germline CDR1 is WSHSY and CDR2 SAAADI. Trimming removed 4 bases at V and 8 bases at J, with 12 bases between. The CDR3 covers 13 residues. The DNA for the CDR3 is TGCGCCAGCAGTGTCGCCGCTTACGATGAGCAGTTCTTC. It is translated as CASSVAAYDEQFF.

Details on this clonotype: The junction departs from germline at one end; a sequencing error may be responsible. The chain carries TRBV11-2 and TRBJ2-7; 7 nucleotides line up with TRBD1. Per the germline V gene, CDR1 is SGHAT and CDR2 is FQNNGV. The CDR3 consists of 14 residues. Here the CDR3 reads CASSQTGFFYDQYF. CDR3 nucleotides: TGTGCCAGCAGCCAGACAGGGTTCTTCTACGACCAGTACTTC.

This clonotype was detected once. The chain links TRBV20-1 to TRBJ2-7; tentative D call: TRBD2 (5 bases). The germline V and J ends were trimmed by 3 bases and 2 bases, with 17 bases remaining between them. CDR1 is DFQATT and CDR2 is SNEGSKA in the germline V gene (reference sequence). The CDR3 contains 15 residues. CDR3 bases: TGCAGTGCTAGGCGCGGGCCGGGTCTCACCTACGAGCAGTACTTC. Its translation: CSARRGPGLTYEQYF.

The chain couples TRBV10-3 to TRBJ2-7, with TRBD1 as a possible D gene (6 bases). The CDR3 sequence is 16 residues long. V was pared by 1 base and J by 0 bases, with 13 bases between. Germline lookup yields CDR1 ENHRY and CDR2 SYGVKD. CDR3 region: CAISELGRDNSYEQYF. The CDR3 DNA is TGTGCCATCAGTGAGTTGGGTAGGGACAACTCCTACGAGCAGTACTTC.

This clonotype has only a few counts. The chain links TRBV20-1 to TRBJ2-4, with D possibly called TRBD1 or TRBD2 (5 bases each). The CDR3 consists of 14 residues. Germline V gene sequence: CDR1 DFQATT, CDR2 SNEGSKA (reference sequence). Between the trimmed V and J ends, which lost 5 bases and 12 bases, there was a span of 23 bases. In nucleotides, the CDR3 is TGCAGTGCTGGTCTAGGGCAGGGAGAGGACACTCAGTACTTC. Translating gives CSAGLGQGEDTQYF.

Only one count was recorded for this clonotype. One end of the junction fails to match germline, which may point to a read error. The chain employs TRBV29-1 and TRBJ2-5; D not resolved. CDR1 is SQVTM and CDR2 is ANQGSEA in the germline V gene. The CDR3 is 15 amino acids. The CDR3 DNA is TGCATCGATGAAGAGCACAGCCGCCACCAAGAGACCCGGTACTTC. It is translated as CIDEEHSRHQETRYF.

The CDR3 loop reads CASSQESGGGTGGRNEQFF. The DNA of the CDR3 is TGCGCCAGCAGCCAAGAGAGCGGGGGCGGGACAGGGGGGAGAAATGAGCAGTTCTTC. This chain connects TRBV4-3 to TRBJ2-1; 11 bases match TRBD1. The trim removed 0 bases at V and 7 bases at J, leaving 14 bases unmatched. The CDR3 has 19 amino acids. Germline CDR1 reads LGHNA; CDR2 reads YSLEER.